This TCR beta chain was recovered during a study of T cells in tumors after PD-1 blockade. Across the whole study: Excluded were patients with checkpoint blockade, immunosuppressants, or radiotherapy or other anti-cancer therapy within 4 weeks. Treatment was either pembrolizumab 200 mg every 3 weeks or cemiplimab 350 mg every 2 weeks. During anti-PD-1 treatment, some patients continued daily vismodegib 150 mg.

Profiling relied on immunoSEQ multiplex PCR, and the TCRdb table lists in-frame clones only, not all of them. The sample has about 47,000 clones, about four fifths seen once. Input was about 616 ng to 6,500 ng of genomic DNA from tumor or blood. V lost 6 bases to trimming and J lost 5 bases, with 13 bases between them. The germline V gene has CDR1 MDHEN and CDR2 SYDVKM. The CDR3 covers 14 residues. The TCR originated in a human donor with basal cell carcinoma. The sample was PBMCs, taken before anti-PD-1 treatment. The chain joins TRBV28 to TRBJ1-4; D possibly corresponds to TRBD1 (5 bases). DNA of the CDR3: TGTGCCAGCAGGCCCGGGACGGAGAATGAAAAACTGTTTTTT. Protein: CASRPGTENEKLFF.